The present T cell receptor (beta chain) was sequenced within a study of T cells in Graves' hyperthyroidism and ophthalmopathy. Regarding the study as a whole: Most clonotypes expanded in thyroid above 0.001 were likewise present in blood.

Germline V gene lookup returns CDR1 SGHTA and CDR2 FQGTGA. J was trimmed by 6 bases and V by 1 base; bases with no gene match: 5. The CDR3 length is 15 residues. The investigators amplified TCR beta CDR3 regions from RNA transcripts. TCR CDR3 regions were first amplified by RT-PCR with HTBI primers. TCRdb recomputed calls from the multiplex PCR reads with MiXCR, one row per CDR3 protein. Of hundreds of thousands of distinct CDR3 sequences in the sample, more than 15% were seen once. This clonotype was found a few times. Its matching antigen is unknown. For Graves' hyperthyroidism to be stable, ophthalmopathy could not progress within 18 months. For the diagnoses, clinical symptoms, serum thyroxine and TRAb, thyroid ultrasound and orbital computed tomography were used.

The clonotype comes from a woman aged 18 to 35 with Graves' hyperthyroidism. The sample was blood. The chain carries TRBV7-3 and TRBJ2-4; 8 bases are shared with TRBD2. The CDR3 reads CASSLSGGPLNIQYF. The CDR3, as DNA: TGTGCCAGCAGCTTAAGCGGGGGGCCTTTAAACATTCAGTACTTC.